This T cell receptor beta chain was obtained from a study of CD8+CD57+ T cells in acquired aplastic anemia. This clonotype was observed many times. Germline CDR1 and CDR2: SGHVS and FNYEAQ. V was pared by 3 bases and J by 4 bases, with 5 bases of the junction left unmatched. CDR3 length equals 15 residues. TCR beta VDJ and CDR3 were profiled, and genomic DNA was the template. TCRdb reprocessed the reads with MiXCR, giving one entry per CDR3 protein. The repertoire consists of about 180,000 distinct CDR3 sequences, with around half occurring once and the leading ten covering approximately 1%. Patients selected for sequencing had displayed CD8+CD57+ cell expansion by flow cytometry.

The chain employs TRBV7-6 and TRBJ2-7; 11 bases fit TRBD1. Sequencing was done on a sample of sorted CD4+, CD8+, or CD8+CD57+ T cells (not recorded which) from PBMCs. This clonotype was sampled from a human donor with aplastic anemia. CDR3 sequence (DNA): TGTGCCAGCAGCTTGGGGACAGGGGGACTATACGAGCAGTACTTC. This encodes CASSLGTGGLYEQYF.